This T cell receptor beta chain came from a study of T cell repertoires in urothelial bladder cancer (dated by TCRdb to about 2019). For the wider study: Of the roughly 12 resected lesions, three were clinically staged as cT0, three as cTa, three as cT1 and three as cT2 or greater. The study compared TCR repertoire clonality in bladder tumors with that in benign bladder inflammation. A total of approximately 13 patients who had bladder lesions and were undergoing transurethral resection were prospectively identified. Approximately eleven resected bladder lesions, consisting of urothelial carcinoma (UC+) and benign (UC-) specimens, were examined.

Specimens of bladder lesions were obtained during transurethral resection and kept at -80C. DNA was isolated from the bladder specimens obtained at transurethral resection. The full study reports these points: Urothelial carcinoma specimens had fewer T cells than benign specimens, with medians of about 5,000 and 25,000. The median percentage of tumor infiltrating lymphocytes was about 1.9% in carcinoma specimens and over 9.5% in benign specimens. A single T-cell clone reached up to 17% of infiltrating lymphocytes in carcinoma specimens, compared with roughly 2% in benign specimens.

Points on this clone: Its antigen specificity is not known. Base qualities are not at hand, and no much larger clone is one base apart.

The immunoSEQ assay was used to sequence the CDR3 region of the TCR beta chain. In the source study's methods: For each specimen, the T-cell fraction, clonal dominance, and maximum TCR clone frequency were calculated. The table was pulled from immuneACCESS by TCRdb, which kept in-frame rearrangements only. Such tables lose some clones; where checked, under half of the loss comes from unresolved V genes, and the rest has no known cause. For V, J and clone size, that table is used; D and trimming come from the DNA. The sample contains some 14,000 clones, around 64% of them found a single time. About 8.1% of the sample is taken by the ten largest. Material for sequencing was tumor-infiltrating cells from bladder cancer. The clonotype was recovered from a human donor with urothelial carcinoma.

The DNA is as follows: TGTGCCAGCCGACAGAGACTAGTAGGGGAGACCCAGTACTTC. Its protein product is CASRQRLVGETQYF. The chain employs TRBV2 and TRBJ2-5, and TRBD2 may be the D gene, going by 6 matching bases. Based on the germline V gene, the CDR1 and CDR2 sequences are SNHLY and FYNNEI. A distance of 18 bases separates the germline ends of V and J, which lose 8 bases and 5 bases respectively. Its CDR3 holds 14 amino acids, cysteine through phenylalanine. The CDR3 DNA has 42 bases and is translated from base 1.